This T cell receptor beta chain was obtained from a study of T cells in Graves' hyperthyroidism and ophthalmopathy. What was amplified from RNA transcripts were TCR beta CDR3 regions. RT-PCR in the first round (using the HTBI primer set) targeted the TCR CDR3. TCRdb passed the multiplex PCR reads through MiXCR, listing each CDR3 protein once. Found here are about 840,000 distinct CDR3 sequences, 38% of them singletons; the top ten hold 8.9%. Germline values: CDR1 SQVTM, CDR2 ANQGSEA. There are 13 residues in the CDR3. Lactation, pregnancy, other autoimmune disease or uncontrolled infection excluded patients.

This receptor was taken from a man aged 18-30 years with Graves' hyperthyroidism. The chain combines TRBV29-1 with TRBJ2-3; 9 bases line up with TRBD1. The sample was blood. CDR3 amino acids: CGRTGVGTDTQYF. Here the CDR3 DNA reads TGCGGGAGGACAGGGGTCGGCACAGATACGCAGTATTTT.